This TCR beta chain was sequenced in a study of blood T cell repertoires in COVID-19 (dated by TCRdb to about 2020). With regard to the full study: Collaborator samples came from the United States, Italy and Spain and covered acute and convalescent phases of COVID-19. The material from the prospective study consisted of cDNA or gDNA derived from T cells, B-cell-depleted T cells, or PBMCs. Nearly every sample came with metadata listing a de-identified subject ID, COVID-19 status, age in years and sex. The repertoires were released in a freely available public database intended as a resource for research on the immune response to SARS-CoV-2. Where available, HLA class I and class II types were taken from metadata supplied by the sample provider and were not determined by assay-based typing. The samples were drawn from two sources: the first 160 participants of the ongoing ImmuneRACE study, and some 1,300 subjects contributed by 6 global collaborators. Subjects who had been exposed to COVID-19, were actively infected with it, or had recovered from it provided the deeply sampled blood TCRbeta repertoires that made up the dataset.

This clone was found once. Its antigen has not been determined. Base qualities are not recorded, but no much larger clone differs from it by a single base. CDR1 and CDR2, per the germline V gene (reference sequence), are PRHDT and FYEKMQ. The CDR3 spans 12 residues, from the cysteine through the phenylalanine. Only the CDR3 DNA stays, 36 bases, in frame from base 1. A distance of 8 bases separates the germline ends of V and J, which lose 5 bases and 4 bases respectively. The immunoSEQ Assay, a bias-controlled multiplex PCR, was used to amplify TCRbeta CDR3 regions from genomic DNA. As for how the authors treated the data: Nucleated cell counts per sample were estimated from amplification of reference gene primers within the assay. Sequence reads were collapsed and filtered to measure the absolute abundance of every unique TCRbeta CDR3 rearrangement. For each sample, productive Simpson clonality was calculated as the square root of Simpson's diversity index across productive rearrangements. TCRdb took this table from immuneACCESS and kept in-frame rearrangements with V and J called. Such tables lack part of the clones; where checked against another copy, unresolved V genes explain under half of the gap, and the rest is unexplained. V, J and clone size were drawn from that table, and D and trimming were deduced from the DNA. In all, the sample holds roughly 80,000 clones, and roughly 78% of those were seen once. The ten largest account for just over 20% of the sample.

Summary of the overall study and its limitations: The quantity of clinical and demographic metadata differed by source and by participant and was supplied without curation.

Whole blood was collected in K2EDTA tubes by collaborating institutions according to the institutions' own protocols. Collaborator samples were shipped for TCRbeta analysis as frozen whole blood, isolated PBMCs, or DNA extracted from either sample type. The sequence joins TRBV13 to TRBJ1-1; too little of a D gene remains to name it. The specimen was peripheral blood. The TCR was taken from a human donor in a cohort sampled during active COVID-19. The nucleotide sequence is TGTGCCAGCAGCCCAGGCATCACTGAAGCTTTCTTT. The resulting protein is CASSPGITEAFF.